This T cell receptor beta chain is from a study of T cells in tumors after PD-1 blockade. The wider study: Patients received pembrolizumab 200 mg every 3 weeks or cemiplimab 350 mg every 2 weeks. During anti-PD-1 treatment, some patients continued daily vismodegib 150 mg.

V lost 4 bases, J lost 0 bases, and 19 bases lay in between. Germline-derived CDR1 and CDR2 are SGHTA and FQGTGA. This CDR3 spans 18 amino acids. This table comes from immunoSEQ multiplex PCR, and its TCRdb copy is limited to in-frame clones, with some not included. The sample includes about 33,000 clones, 78% of them seen just once. The chain carries TRBV7-3 and TRBJ2-1; D may be TRBD2 (6 bases). The sample here was PBMCs, taken before anti-PD-1 treatment. The source is a human donor with basal cell carcinoma. The CDR3 nucleotides are TGTGCCAGCAGCTACCCCCCCGGGACTTCAATCTCCTACAATGAGCAGTTCTTC. It codes for CASSYPPGTSISYNEQFF.